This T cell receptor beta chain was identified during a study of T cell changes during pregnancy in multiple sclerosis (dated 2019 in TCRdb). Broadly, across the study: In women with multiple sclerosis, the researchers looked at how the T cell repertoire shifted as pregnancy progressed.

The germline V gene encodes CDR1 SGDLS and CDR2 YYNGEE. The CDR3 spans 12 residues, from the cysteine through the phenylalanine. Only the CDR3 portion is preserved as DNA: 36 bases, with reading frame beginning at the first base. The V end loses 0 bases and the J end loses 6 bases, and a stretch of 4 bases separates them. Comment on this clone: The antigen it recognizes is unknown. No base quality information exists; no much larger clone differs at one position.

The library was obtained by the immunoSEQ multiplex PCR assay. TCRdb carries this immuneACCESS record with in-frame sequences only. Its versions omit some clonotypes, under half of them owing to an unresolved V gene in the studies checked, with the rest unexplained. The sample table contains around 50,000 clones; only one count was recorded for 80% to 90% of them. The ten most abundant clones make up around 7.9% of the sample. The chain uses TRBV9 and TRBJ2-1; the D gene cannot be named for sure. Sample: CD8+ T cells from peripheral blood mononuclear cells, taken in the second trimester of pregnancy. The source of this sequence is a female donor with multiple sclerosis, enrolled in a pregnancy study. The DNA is TGTGCCAGCAGCGTAGCTCCCAATGAGCAGTTCTTC. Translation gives CASSVAPNEQFF.